A single sample is the source of the 7 T cell receptor beta chains below, sequenced in a study of T-cell memory formation after mild COVID-19 (dated by TCRdb to 2020 to 2022). Preparation of the library involved 5' RACE. Data came from an Illumina NovaSeq 6000. The public reads were quality trimmed at Q25 with fastp and then assembled into clones with MiXCR by TCRdb, keeping productive beta chains. Rows matching on CDR3 protein sequence are summarized as one entry with the most common DNA and genes. The sample profile shows over 60,000 distinct CDR3 sequences; roughly a sixth of them were found once. Around 29% of the sample comes from the top ten. Sequencing input: PBMCs or a T cell subset sorted from them (not recorded which). The origin of the receptors is an adult woman who had mild COVID-19 (a few samples of this study predate the infection). The sample titles of this study are shuffled in the database, so cell type and time point are left out; the donor was told from shared clones.

The chain employs TRBV7-3 and TRBJ2-3; D gene ambiguous. CDR3 length: 13 amino acids. CDR1 is SGHTA, CDR2 FQGTGA, per germline. V was cut by 5 bases and J by 3 bases, with 9 bases left in between. In DNA form, the CDR3 reads TGTGCCAGCAGCCCCGAGTGGACAGATACGCAGTATTTT. It codes for CASSPEWTDTQYF.

This chain connects TRBV12-3 or TRBV12-4 to TRBJ2-3; D is perhaps TRBD1 or TRBD2 (5 bases each). V lost 7 bases and J 4 bases, leaving 12 bases between the germline ends. CDR3 length: 13 amino acids. The CDR3 protein is CASNTLGADTQYF. As DNA, the CDR3 is TGTGCCAGCAACACCCTGGGGGCAGATACGCAGTATTTT.

V usage is TRBV5-1 and J usage is TRBJ1-4, with D unclear. The CDR3 spans 16 residues. The V end was cut by 4 bases, the J end by 2 bases, with 15 bases between. The germline gives CDR1 SGHRS, CDR2 YFSETQ. CDR3 amino acids: CASSESVTATNEKLFF. CDR3 bases: TGCGCCAGCAGCGAATCGGTTACGGCCACTAATGAAAAACTGTTTTTT.

This clonotype was picked up a small number of times. The chain has TRBV2 and TRBJ2-7; weak D call: TRBD2 (5 bases). Trimming pared 5 bases from V and 7 bases from J, leaving 18 bases between. CDR1 and CDR2 (germline): SNHLY, FYNNEI. The CDR3 spans 14 residues. Here the CDR3 DNA reads TGTGCCAGCAGTCAACTGGTCTCGCCGGGGGAGCAGTACTTC. Protein product: CASSQLVSPGEQYF.

The chain links TRBV6-2 or TRBV6-3 to TRBJ2-3, with 7 bases identical to TRBD2. The CDR3 has 13 amino acids. In germline, CDR1 is MNHEY, CDR2 SVGEGT. Trimming cost V 7 bases and J 5 bases; bases outside gene matches: 6. The CDR3 sequence: CASIGLVEDTQYF. The CDR3 DNA sequence: TGTGCCAGCATTGGACTAGTTGAAGATACGCAGTATTTT.

This clonotype was seen a handful of times. This chain joins TRBV14 and TRBJ2-7; TRBD1 agrees at 8 bases. Germline values: CDR1 SGHDN, CDR2 FVKESK. This CDR3 has 15 residues. V lost 1 base and J lost 4; bases outside the gene matches: 6. The CDR3 coding sequence is TGTGCCAGCAGCCAAGGGGCAGGGGGCTCTTACGAGCAGTACTTC. Its translation: CASSQGAGGSYEQYF.

The V call is TRBV4-2, the J call TRBJ2-5; 12 bases map to TRBD2. The germline V gene has CDR1 LGHNA and CDR2 YNFKEQ. Trimming at V came to 8 bases and at J to 1 base, leaving 11 bases not matched to a gene. The CDR3 is 17 amino acids. The CDR3 protein is CASRETSGGLSQETQYF. The CDR3 bases are TGTGCCAGCCGGGAGACTAGCGGGGGCCTTTCCCAAGAGACCCAGTACTTC.